These T cell receptor beta chains were read from a single sample in a study of T-cell memory formation after mild COVID-19. TCRdb reprocessed the 5' RACE reads via MiXCR and lists one record per CDR3 protein. In the table there are about 200,000 distinct CDR3 sequences, more than 8% of which are singletons. The specimen was PBMCs or a T cell subset sorted from them (not recorded which). The source is a man aged 18 to 30 who had mild COVID-19 (a few samples of this study predate the infection). Cell type and time point are not known. Each CDR3 is given with its conserved first and last residue. Each record gives: D gene, clone size, J gene, CDR3 length, V gene, CDR3 protein, CDR3 DNA. A D gene is named only where the DNA matches it firmly. The listing skips clone size in some rows; elsewhere it reads once, few, many or a size class.

-,many,TRBJ1-5,14,TRBV6-5,CASSYAQINQPQHF,TGTGCCAGCAGTTACGCCCAGATCAATCAGCCCCAGCATTTT
-,few,TRBJ1-3,13,TRBV20-1,CSASQSSGNTIYF,TGCAGTGCTAGCCAGAGCTCTGGAAACACCATATATTTT
-,-,TRBJ2-2,13,TRBV14,CASSPRWAGELFF,TGTGCCAGCAGCCCTAGATGGGCCGGGGAGCTGTTTTTT
-,many,TRBJ2-5,11,TRBV3-1,CASGGSETQYF,TGTGCCAGCGGAGGATCAGAGACCCAGTACTTC
-,few,TRBJ1-5,15,TRBV6-1,CASRLEGGSNQPQHF,TGTGCCAGCAGACTAGAGGGTGGAAGTAATCAGCCCCAGCATTTT
-,-,TRBJ1-4,13,TRBV6-4,CASSDRLGEKLFF,TGTGCCAGCAGTGACCGCCTGGGGGAAAAACTGTTTTTT
-,-,TRBJ2-2,16,TRBV24-1,CATSDPGGATTGELFF,TGTGCCACCAGTGACCCAGGGGGGGCCACCACCGGGGAGCTGTTTTTT
-,many,TRBJ1-5,17,TRBV20-1,CSARVGHAPYGNQPQHF,TGCAGTGCTAGAGTCGGACACGCACCCTATGGCAATCAGCCCCAGCATTTT
-,-,TRBJ1-5,12,TRBV20-1,CSQRSGDRPQHF,TGCAGTCAGCGGTCCGGGGATCGGCCCCAGCATTTT
-,-,TRBJ2-3,14,TRBV7-9,CASSLFAATDTQYF,TGTGCCAGCAGCTTATTCGCGGCCACAGATACGCAGTATTTT
-,-,TRBJ1-5,15,TRBV6-2/TRBV6-3,CASSPTSYSNQPQHF,TGTGCCAGCAGCCCGACATCTTATAGCAATCAGCCCCAGCATTTT
-,-,TRBJ1-1,12,TRBV7-9,CASGTRNTEAFF,TGTGCCAGCGGTACTCGGAACACTGAAGCTTTCTTT
-,-,TRBJ1-4,16,TRBV4-3,CASSQAPPSRNEKLFF,TGCGCCAGCAGCCAAGCCCCCCCATCAAGAAATGAAAAACTGTTTTTT
-,-,TRBJ1-3,15,TRBV11-2,CASSLDRANGNTIYF,TGTGCCAGCAGCTTAGATCGGGCAAATGGAAACACCATATATTTT
-,many,TRBJ1-2,11,TRBV27,CASSSGYGYTF,TGTGCCAGCAGTTCAGGGTATGGCTACACCTTC
TRBD1,many,TRBJ1-6,15,TRBV12-3/TRBV12-4,CASSNDRDYNSPLHF,TGTGCCAGCAGCAACGACAGGGATTATAATTCACCCCTCCACTTT